The 10 T cell receptor beta chains presented below share a single source sample, sequenced in a study of blood T cell repertoires in COVID-19. Clones were read by immunoSEQ multiplex PCR, and TCRdb kept only the in-frame ones, dropping some. The table shows 330,000 or so clones, with 87% occurring only once. The sequenced sample was peripheral blood. All receptors derive from a man aged 25-45 years with COVID-19, enrolled during active disease.

The V gene is TRBV6-5, the J gene TRBJ1-3; no definite D call. CDR1 is MNHEY, CDR2 SVGAGI, per germline. Deletions cut 4 bases from V and 5 bases from J, with 15 bases between. The CDR3 length is 15 residues. CDR3 sequence: CASSSSGAQRNTIYF. The CDR3, as DNA: TGTGCCAGCAGTTCCTCGGGAGCTCAGAGAAACACCATATATTTT.

The chain uses TRBV27 and TRBJ2-7; 11 bases map to TRBD2. Germline V gene sequence: CDR1 MNHEY, CDR2 SMNVEV (reference sequence). The CDR3 spans 16 residues. Losses at the gene ends were 0 bases for V and 1 base for J; bases not matched to a gene: 2. The CDR3 sequence: CASSLSGTSGSYEQYF. CDR3 bases: TGTGCCAGCAGTTTATCCGGGACTAGCGGATCCTACGAGCAGTACTTC.

This sequence joins TRBV7-2 and TRBJ2-1; TRBD2 matches at 9 bases. V shed 3 bases, J shed 4 bases, and the junction held 7 bases outside the gene matches. The CDR3 spans 16 residues. Germline CDR1 and CDR2: SGHTA and FQGNSA. DNA of the CDR3: TGTGCCAGCAGCTTTCGTCGGGCGGGGGGGTACAATGAGCAGTTCTTC. It is translated as CASSFRRAGGYNEQFF.

The rearrangement uses TRBV19 and TRBJ2-1; 7 positions agree with TRBD1. CDR1 and CDR2 (germline): LNHDA, SQIVND (reference sequence). V was pared by 4 bases and J by 10 bases, with 13 bases of the junction left unmatched. The CDR3 is 15 amino acids. CDR3 in DNA: TGTGCCAGTAGTACCCGACAGGGTCCCTCTGGAGAGCAGTTCTTC. Encoded protein: CASSTRQGPSGEQFF.

V is TRBV6-2 or TRBV6-3 and J is TRBJ2-7, with a possible D match to TRBD1 (6 bases). This CDR3 spans 12 amino acids. Germline assignment: CDR1 MNHEY and CDR2 SVGEGT. V was pared by 6 bases and J by 6 bases, with 12 bases between. Written as DNA, the CDR3 is TGTGCCAGCAGCAACAGGGCATCCGAGCAGTACTTC. Translated, it gives CASSNRASEQYF.

The CDR3 bases are TGTGCCAGCAGCTCGGACAGGGTGAGCGAGCAGTACTTC. Translating it yields CASSSDRVSEQYF. The gene calls are TRBV5-6 and TRBJ2-7, with TRBD1 matching 8 bases. Germline V gene data show CDR1 as SGHDT and CDR2 as YYEEEE. The CDR3 is 13 amino acids. The V gene end was trimmed by 3 bases and the J gene end by 6 bases; junction bases not matched to a gene: 5.

This clone showed up just once. CDR3 sequence reads: CASSPQGNEQFF. The DNA of the CDR3 is TGTGCCAGCAGCCCACAGGGGAATGAGCAGTTCTTC. The chain has TRBV7-3 and TRBJ2-1, with 7 nucleotides matching TRBD1. V was clipped by 5 bases and J by 7 bases; unmatched bases: 2. This CDR3 has 12 residues. Germline V gives CDR1 SGHTA, CDR2 FQGTGA.

The chain couples TRBV3-1 (or the pseudogene TRBV3-2) to TRBJ2-1, with 11 bases lining up with TRBD2. After removal of 5 bases from V and 4 bases from J, the junction contained 7 bases not matched to a gene. The CDR3 has 16 amino acids. Germline CDR1 LGHDT, CDR2 YNNKEL (reference sequence). The CDR3 is CASSEGLAEAYNEQFF. Written as DNA, the CDR3 is TGTGCCAGCAGCGAGGGACTAGCGGAAGCTTACAATGAGCAGTTCTTC.

Notes on this clone: Other DNA sequences within the sample encode an identical CDR3. The chain recombines TRBV19 with TRBJ1-5, with D perhaps matching TRBD1 (6 bases). This CDR3 region has 13 residues. Germline CDR1 is LNHDA and CDR2 is SQIVND (reference sequence). V lost 5 bases and J 7 bases, leaving 12 bases between the germline ends. CDR3 region: CASSRGGGQPQHF. The CDR3 coding sequence is TGTGCCAGTAGTCGGGGGGGCGGGCAGCCCCAGCATTTT. Full variable domain (remainder filled in from reference TRBV19 and TRBJ1-5): DGGITQSPKYLFRKEGQNVTLSCEQNLNHDAMYWYRQDPGQGLRLIYYSQIVNDFQKGDIAEGYSVSREKKESFPLTVTSAQKNPTAFYLCASSRGGGQPQHFGDGTRLSIL.

The chain recombines TRBV11-2 with TRBJ2-7, with a weak D call TRBD1 (6 bases). CDR3 size: 15 residues. The germline CDR1 and CDR2 sequences are SGHAT and FQNNGV. Trimming shortened V by 3 bases and J by 3 bases, and 15 bases separated the two germline ends. The CDR3 is CASSFTTLQGYEQYF. The CDR3 DNA is TGTGCCAGCAGCTTCACTACCCTACAGGGCTACGAGCAGTACTTC.